This T cell receptor beta chain was documented in a study of prognosis after radiotherapy for stage I lung cancer (dated by TCRdb to 2020 to 2022). With regard to the full study: Between early 2018 and January 2019, 20 or so patients with stage I NSCLC were enrolled in Nanjing, China. Four of the 19 patients developed distant metastases after SBRT, at a median of roughly seven months; the other 15 showed no significant progression. A total of roughly 38 blood samples from approximately 20 patients were sequenced, with one sample obtained before and one obtained after SBRT for each patient. Peripheral blood TCR beta repertoires were profiled in stage I NSCLC patients before and after stereotactic body radiotherapy, and the study then linked these repertoires to distant failure. Using image-guided IMRT or VMAT, SBRT was delivered in 3 to 5 fractions at a biologically effective dose of at least 100 Gy. Every patient was deemed medically inoperable, roughly twelve because of comorbidities and more than five because they refused surgery. Enrolled patients comprised about 13 with newly diagnosed primary stage I lung tumors and five with oligometastatic NSCLC after surgical resection of the primary tumor. Concurrent therapy was not administered to any patient alongside SBRT. The cohort comprised 10 to 15 men and about six women with a median age of approximately 74 years, ranging from roughly 50 to 84 years. Squamous cell carcinoma histology was identified in more than five patients, and adenocarcinoma histology was identified in about twelve patients. General study outcomes and caveats: Tumor specificity of expanded TCR clones was not determined. No adjustment for multiple comparisons was applied to any of the reported P values. Post-SBRT Shannon entropy and its change from baseline were lower in patients who developed distant metastases; baseline Shannon entropy was not associated with metastases. The study was limited by the small cohort and short follow-up, and independent validation of the study findings is required. Unique TCR clone counts fell after SBRT (median 10,088 before versus several thousand after; Wilcoxon paired P=0.011). TRBV and TRBJ usage frequencies reportedly varied with metastasis status, involving two V genes at baseline and nine V and two J genes after SBRT.

Counted from cysteine to phenylalanine, this CDR3 has 17 amino acids. The read is trimmed to its CDR3 DNA, 51 bases read in frame from base 1. The germline V gene encodes CDR1 MNHNS and CDR2 SASEGT. V is reduced by 6 bases and J by 4 bases, leaving a spacing of 24 bases between them. A history of other malignancies or of prior chemotherapy or radiotherapy was absent in all patients, and node-negative disease was shown on CT and PET/CT in all patients. At each of two time points, around 6 milliliters of peripheral venous blood were collected into EDTA tubes. Ficoll-Paque Plus density-gradient centrifugation was used to isolate PBMCs. Samples were stored at -80°C immediately after collection until analysis. Two rounds of multiplex PCR were used to amplify the TCR beta CDR3 region from genomic DNA. The first PCR round used primers specific to each TRBV and TRBJ gene, with sequences filed in Chinese patent CN105087789A. The second PCR round used universal primers. The Roche High Pure PCR Template Preparation Kit was used to extract genomic DNA from frozen PBMCs. An Illumina HiSeq 3000 was used to sequence the libraries paired-end with 151 bp reads. The original pipeline was this. Raw reads lacking the multiplex PCR primer sequences were removed with CutAdapt. High-quality paired reads were merged into contigs with PEAR. By alignment to reference sequences, MiXCR assigned TRB V, D and J gene segments to each contig. To remove sequencing errors, CDR3 sequences were clustered according to base quality and sequence similarity. Shannon entropy, normalized by the natural log of the productive TCR sequence number, served as the measure of diversity. Clonality was defined as one minus Shannon entropy divided by the natural log of the number of unique clonotypes. The Youden index of ROC curves was used to select progression-free survival cut-offs for repertoire metrics, and analyses were performed in R 3.5.3. TCRdb reworked the public reads: Q25 trimming with fastp, MiXCR clone assembly, productive beta chains retained. A single entry per CDR3 protein holds the most common genes and DNA from its merged rows. For this entry, the V and J calls and clone size follow TCRdb and not the study's own pipeline. This sample has fewer than 65,000 distinct CDR3 sequences in its table, and roughly 35% of those were observed once. The top ten constitute approximately 8.3% of the sample.

For this clonotype: It lacks a known antigen. The input lacks base qualities; no much larger clone sits a single base away.

The clonotype originates from a donor aged 50 or older with non-small cell lung cancer. The chain couples TRBV6-1 to TRBJ1-2; TRBD1 could be the D gene, as 5 bases match. The source was PBMCs, collected before or after stereotactic body radiation therapy (not recorded which). CDR3 protein: CASSPGPCVGCGYGYTF. The DNA reads as follows: TGTGCCAGCAGCCCGGGGCCGTGCGTGGGTTGTGGCTATGGCTACACCTTC.